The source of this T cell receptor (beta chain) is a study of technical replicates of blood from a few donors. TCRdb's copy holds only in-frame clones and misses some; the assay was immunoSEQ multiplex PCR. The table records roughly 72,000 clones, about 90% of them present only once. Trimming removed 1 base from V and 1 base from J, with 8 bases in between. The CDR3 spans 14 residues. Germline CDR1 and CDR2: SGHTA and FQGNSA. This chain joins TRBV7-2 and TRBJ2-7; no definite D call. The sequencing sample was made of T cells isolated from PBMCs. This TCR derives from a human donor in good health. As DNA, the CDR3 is TGTGCCAGCAGCTTAGGTCTAGGTTCCTACGAGCAGTACTTC. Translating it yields CASSLGLGSYEQYF. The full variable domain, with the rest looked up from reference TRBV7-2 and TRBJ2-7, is GAGVSQSPSNKVTEKGKDVELRCDPISGHTALYWYRQSLGQGLEFLIYFQGNSAPDKSGLPSDRFSAERTGGSVSTLTIQRTQQEDSAVYLCASSLGLGSYEQYFGPGTRLTVT.